This TCR beta chain was profiled in a study of shared clonotypes between healthy human individuals (TCRdb year 2020). Regarding the complete study: The cohort comprised two women and three men aged 18 to 49 years. Blood TCR repertoires of roughly five healthy adults were deeply sequenced to estimate repertoire size and the extent of clonotype sharing between individuals. Libraries were prepared and TCR repertoires were sequenced by different laboratories using diverse techniques, in order to increase sequencing depth and limit assay-specific biases. Between about 0.9 and 10 billion PBMCs per donor were obtained by leukapheresis. For each donor, CD4 naive and CD4 memory were each run on three plates, CD8 naive on two plates, and CD8 memory on one plate.

In the germline V gene, CDR1 corresponds to LGHNT and CDR2 to FRNRAP. V trim: 3 bases; J trim: 9 bases; unmatched bases: 6. From cysteine to phenylalanine, the CDR3 is 13 amino acids long. Just CDR3 DNA is preserved here, 39 bases in frame from base 1. The investigation overall reported the following: Because the study included only a small number of donors, the genetic and exposure-history diversity represented was limited. Compared with non-shared clonotypes, the clonotypes found in all four sorted-subset donors had higher generation probabilities. Sampling was restricted to blood, and TCR repertoires in tissues likely differ from the TCR repertoires found in blood. Estimated clonotype richness was generally larger for naive than for memory subsets. Even with the large sequencing depth, rarefaction of the sorted-subset datasets indicated that sequencing was incomplete. Pairwise subsampling led to the expectation that sequencing depth would affect the degree of clonotype sharing among donors. Sharing across several donors was observed for about 5% of naive CD4, about 3.2% of naive CD8, 2% to 2.5% of memory CD4, and roughly 0.43% of memory CD8 clonotypes.

The donors were healthy, HIV-negative adults who had no recently reported acute infections or vaccinations. All donors were Caucasian adults living in Nashville, Tennessee, USA. CD4+ T cells were enriched by magnetic negative selection; naive cells were then positively selected on CD45RA, and the negative fraction formed the memory subset. After blood collection by leukapheresis, PBMCs were isolated using Ficoll-Histopaque density gradient centrifugation and then cryopreserved in the vapor phase of liquid nitrogen. Purity and quantity of every magnetically sorted T cell population were checked by analytical flow cytometry. Genomic DNA was isolated from every sorted fraction and measured by UV absorbance on a Nanodrop 2000c. Comments on this clone: Its antigen is not yet known. No much larger clonotype is one base removed from it; base qualities were not supplied.

Using the deep immunoSEQ assay, multiplex PCR amplified TCR CDR3 regions from genomic DNA. Extracted genomic DNA from each cell subset was distributed evenly across all wells of several immunoSEQ 96-well plates, and each plate was treated as a replicate. For sorted subsets, 150 to 200 ng genomic DNA, equal to about 30,000 T cell genomes, was loaded into each replicate PCR. Purified libraries were measured with a Qubit 3.0 fluorometer, size-checked on a Bioanalyzer 2100, and measured again with the KAPA Library Quantification kit. Every immunoSEQ 96-well plate was sequenced on a dedicated single-read 150-cycle Illumina NextSeq 550 flow cell. On the study's bioinformatics: Because only junctional sequences without quality scores were contained in the immunoSEQ output, filtering matching that applied to full-length reads could not be performed. Sequences were annotated with PyIR, a Python wrapper for IgBLAST v1.9, using IMGT germline references to assign V/J genes and CDR3. Reads were filtered out if the reads had weak V/J assignments (E-value above 1e-6), no CDR3, stop codons, out-of-frame junctions, or ambiguous translated residues. V3J clonotypes were defined as sequences sharing the same inferred V gene, J gene, and CDR3 amino acid sequence. To compute the percentage overlap between repertoires, the number of shared unique clonotypes was divided by the size of the smaller repertoire. RTK rarefaction, the Chao1 estimator, and Recon v2.1 estimates of unobserved clonotypes were used to assess repertoire richness. OLGA was used to compute generation probabilities for all TCRbeta clonotypes that the gDNA method yielded from a handful of donors. In TCRdb, the immuneACCESS table is reduced to in-frame sequences with V and J assigned. These tables do not hold every clone; where another copy was compared, an unresolved V gene accounts for under half, and the others remain unexplained. From that table come the V and J calls and clone size; the DNA was used to work out D and trimming. In this sample the table shows over a million clones, about 84% of which occur a single time. The top ten clonotypes cover 0.52% of the sample.

The receptor chain draws on TRBV12-5 and TRBJ1-2; TRBD1 agrees with 8 junctional bases. Specimen: memory CD4+ T cells from PBMCs. The cell subset or site label on this specimen signifies: CD45RA-negative fraction. This sequence was found in a man between 18 and 29 years old in good health. Some clones in this sample may be carry-over from other donors' samples. In nucleotides, the sequence is TGTGCTAGTGGTTTTACAGGGGGTCGGAGCTACACCTTC. It codes for CASGFTGGRSYTF. Where the CDR3 stops, the reference TRBV12-5 and TRBJ1-2 genes take over; the full variable domain is DARVTQTPRHKVTEMGQEVTMRCQPILGHNTVFWYRQTMMQGLELLAYFRNRAPLDDSGMPKDRFSAEMPDATLATLKIQPSEPRDSAVYFCASGFTGGRSYTFGSGTRLTVV.